This T cell receptor beta chain was observed in a study of T cell responses to AZD1222 COVID-19 vaccine. Here immunoSEQ multiplex PCR was the method, and the copy in TCRdb shows in-frame clones only, minus some. This table holds more than 150,000 clones, about 85% found once. The CDR3 runs to 16 residues. V gave up 5 bases and J gave up 2 bases, with 17 bases separating them. CDR1 PRHDT and CDR2 FYEKMQ come from the germline V gene (reference sequence). In the case of this clone: The target antigen is unknown.

Study-wide results and limits: Females outnumbered males among donors, who were mostly white British; clonal diversity was possibly underestimated. Spike was spanned by vaccine-associated CD4 TCRs, with dominance at 160-218 and 743-854. Only after the peak T cell response were repertoires sampled. Elevations in Spike-specific TCR breadth and depth followed administration of two AZD1222 doses.

The sequences come from peripheral blood, collected after recovery from COVID-19. The receptor was derived from an adult who had recovered from COVID-19. This chain joins TRBV13 and TRBJ2-3; TRBD1 is a possible D gene (6 bases). The CDR3 DNA reads as TGTGCCAGCAGCCGCGGCCCGGGACAAAACACAGATACGCAGTATTTT. This translates into CASSRGPGQNTDTQYF.